This T cell receptor (beta chain) originates from a study of long-term antiretroviral therapy in people with HIV. Broader study findings: Transplant donor controls retained higher diversity, though diversity increased after ART.

It was version v3.0 of the immunoSEQ assay that was run at survey level. This table comes from immunoSEQ multiplex PCR, and its TCRdb copy is limited to in-frame clones, with some not included. The sample holds approximately 15,000 clones; around three quarters are singletons and the top ten take about a quarter. This clone came up a few times. Antigen specificity is unknown. Unmatched junction bases numbered 5, after V lost 4 bases and J lost 4 bases. Germline CDR1 SGHRS, CDR2 YFSETQ. The CDR3 extends over 14 amino acids. The sample in question was unsorted PBMCs, obtained 3.1 years after starting antiretroviral therapy. This clonotype originated in a middle-aged man with HIV. V gene TRBV5-1 combines with J gene TRBJ1-5; 7 bases agree with TRBD1. CDR3 loop: CASSRDSQNQPQHF. The CDR3 DNA is TGCGCCAGCAGCCGGGACAGCCAGAATCAGCCCCAGCATTTT.